Given below is one TCR beta chain in context. Its antigen remains unknown. With 6 bases clipped from V and 1 base from J, the junction kept 11 bases outside the gene matches. The CDR3 loop spans 17 amino acids. From germline, CDR1 is MNHGY and CDR2 SAAAGT. This specimen comes from a study of cytomegalovirus exposure and HLA in healthy donors. Findings of the study overall: The Asian-associated ancestry cluster reportedly had fewer N-insertions than the roughly 670-donor mean in a later analysis. Upon later analysis, TCR association rates were observed to vary by HLA locus, being highest for DRB1 and lowest for HLA-C.

With 60 Vbeta and 13 Jbeta primers, the PCR was carried out. Sequenced by immunoSEQ multiplex PCR; TCRdb stores in-frame clones only, minus some. Here the sample spans about 110,000 clones, 65% to 80% being singletons. This TCR was sampled from a woman in her sixties or seventies in good health and CMV-seropositive. Sequencing was carried out using PBMCs. This chain uses TRBV6-8 with TRBJ2-3, with 9 bases that match TRBD2. As DNA, the CDR3 is TGTGCCAGCAGAGCTCAAGAAAGGACTAGCGGCACAGATACGCAGTATTTT. As protein: CASRAQERTSGTDTQYF.